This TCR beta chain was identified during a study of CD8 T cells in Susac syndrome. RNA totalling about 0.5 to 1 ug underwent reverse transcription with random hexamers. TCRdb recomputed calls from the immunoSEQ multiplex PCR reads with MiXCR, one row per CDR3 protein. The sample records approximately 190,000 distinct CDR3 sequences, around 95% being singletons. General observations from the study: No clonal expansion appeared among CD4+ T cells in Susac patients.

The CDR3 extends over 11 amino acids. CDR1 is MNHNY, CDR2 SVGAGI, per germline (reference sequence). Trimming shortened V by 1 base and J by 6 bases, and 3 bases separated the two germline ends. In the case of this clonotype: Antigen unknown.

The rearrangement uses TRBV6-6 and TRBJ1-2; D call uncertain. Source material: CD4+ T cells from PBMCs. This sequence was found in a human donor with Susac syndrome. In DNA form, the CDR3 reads TGTGCCAGCAGTTACTATCATGGCTACACCTTC. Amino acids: CASSYYHGYTF.